A selection of T cell receptor beta chains follows, all from one sample in a study of beta chain features in type 1 diabetes. Profiled with immunoSEQ multiplex PCR; TCRdb holds only in-frame clones, not every one. Of 300,000 or so clones listed, approximately 9.9% are singletons. Sequenced input: central memory CD4+ T cells from blood. These receptors all stem from a man younger than 40 with type 1 diabetes. Both conserved end residues are part of each CDR3. Each record gives: J gene, V gene, CDR3 protein.

J: TRBJ2-1
V: TRBV2
CDR3: CASSKGGQGYNEQFF

J: TRBJ1-2
V: TRBV27
CDR3: CASSRDRGNYGYTF

J: TRBJ1-2
V: TRBV7-9
CDR3: CASSDTRHSNYGYTF

J: TRBJ2-1
V: TRBV12-5
CDR3: CASGRSSGGRNEQFF

J: TRBJ2-5
V: TRBV7-9
CDR3: CASSRETDQQETQYF

J: TRBJ2-3
V: TRBV30
CDR3: CAWSTDTQYF

J: TRBJ1-2
V: TRBV25-1
CDR3: CASSVGLNYGYTF

J: TRBJ2-1
V: TRBV29-1
CDR3: CSVPRGSYNEQFF

J: TRBJ1-2
V: TRBV9
CDR3: CASSAGENYGYTF

J: TRBJ1-5
V: TRBV6-6
CDR3: CASKGQNGNQPQHF

J: TRBJ1-6
V: TRBV7-9
CDR3: CASSLVADNSPLHF

J: TRBJ1-2
V: TRBV10-3
CDR3: CAILGAGTRYGYTF

J: TRBJ2-2
V: TRBV6-6
CDR3: CASSYPGANTGELFF

J: TRBJ2-6
V: TRBV29-1
CDR3: CSVGNYSGANVLTF

J: TRBJ2-7
V: TRBV6-6
CDR3: CASTSTGPPYEQYF

J: TRBJ1-1
V: TRBV29-1
CDR3: CSVVVSAAGTEAFF

J: TRBJ2-1
V: TRBV9
CDR3: CASSVGGPGEQFF

J: TRBJ2-4
V: TRBV6-5
CDR3: CASGGASDIQYF

J: TRBJ2-1
V: TRBV6-1
CDR3: CASSGGTSQAAQFF

J: TRBJ2-3
V: TRBV5-1
CDR3: CASSLTGPSTDTQYF

J: TRBJ1-1
V: TRBV30
CDR3: CAWSVQLTTEAFF

J: TRBJ2-2
V: TRBV9
CDR3: CASSVVVATGELFF

J: TRBJ1-2
V: TRBV7-2
CDR3: CASSVGRGVVYGYTF

J: TRBJ2-7
V: TRBV5-5
CDR3: CASSPDSYEQYF

J: TRBJ2-5
V: TRBV7-2
CDR3: CASSATGTSEETQYF

J: TRBJ1-2
V: TRBV7-2
CDR3: CASSTGTGAQGYTF

J: TRBJ1-1
V: TRBV4-1
CDR3: CASSQGKSRVF

J: TRBJ2-6
V: TRBV4-1
CDR3: CASSHGVSGANVLTF

J: TRBJ2-5
V: TRBV11-2
CDR3: CASSLDQGAHETQYF

J: TRBJ2-1
V: TRBV4-3
CDR3: CASRRLAGDYNEQFF

J: TRBJ1-1
V: TRBV19
CDR3: CASSPDRGNTEAFF

J: TRBJ2-6
V: TRBV10-1
CDR3: CASSPGGQGRTGANVLTF

J: TRBJ1-4
V: TRBV4-1
CDR3: CASSPKRVQGRQEKLFF

J: TRBJ1-4
V: TRBV30
CDR3: CAWSGRGTNEKLFF

J: TRBJ2-3
V: TRBV6-6
CDR3: CASSSVSGRTDTQYF

J: TRBJ1-2
V: TRBV27
CDR3: CASSPSGGRTASGYTF

J: TRBJ2-1
V: TRBV2
CDR3: CASSDSGGGYNEQFF

J: TRBJ1-1
V: TRBV7-2
CDR3: CASSQGVPQGPEAFF

J: TRBJ1-2
V: TRBV5-6
CDR3: CASSLEFGDGSIGYTF

J: TRBJ1-5
V: TRBV6-5
CDR3: CASSYGVGWEPQHF

J: TRBJ2-7
V: TRBV7-9
CDR3: CASSDRESNEQYF

J: TRBJ2-3
V: TRBV11-2
CDR3: CASSAQAASTDTQYF

J: TRBJ2-7
V: TRBV29-1
CDR3: CSVTGQGNEQYF

J: TRBJ2-7
V: TRBV5-6
CDR3: CASSSDSAQYF

J: TRBJ1-5
V: TRBV5-6
CDR3: CASSRQGANQPQHF

J: TRBJ2-3
V: TRBV15
CDR3: CATSREFGQGTDTQYF

J: TRBJ2-3
V: TRBV29-1
CDR3: CSVNLQGSTDTQYF

J: TRBJ2-1
V: TRBV11-2
CDR3: CASSLAGQSKQFF

J: TRBJ2-5
V: TRBV6-5
CDR3: CASSTSGWTAQYF

J: TRBJ2-7
V: TRBV7-2
CDR3: CASSLLNEQYF

J: TRBJ1-2
V: TRBV7-2
CDR3: CASSLAQHYGYTF

J: TRBJ2-1
V: TRBV2
CDR3: CASRLTSGGVDEQFF

J: TRBJ2-5
V: TRBV2
CDR3: CASSRGLEETQYF